Below, one T cell receptor beta chain is given with its context. Its specificity is not known. V was pared by 3 bases and J by 8 bases, with 8 bases of the junction left unmatched. CDR3 length: 14 amino acids. Per germline, CDR1 SGDLS and CDR2 YYNGEE. The assay was immunoSEQ multiplex PCR, and TCRdb's table has in-frame clones only and misses some. The repertoire holds about 79,000 clones, 80% to 90% seen once, with less than 6.5% in the top ten. The sample is drawn from a study of PD-1 blockade in mismatch repair-deficient tumors. About the study: Enrolled about 2013-2016, patients had progressing, pretreated mismatch repair-deficient cancers of about a dozen types. Study-wide points: Tumor-resident clones, often undetectable pretreatment in blood, expanded then contracted after pembrolizumab.

V usage is TRBV9 and J usage is TRBJ2-1; 7 bases are shared with TRBD2. Sequencing used peripheral blood, obtained 44 weeks after starting pembrolizumab. This TCR was sampled from an adult with mismatch repair-deficient cancer. The CDR3 sequence: CASSEPGLLDEQFF. CDR3 sequence (DNA): TGTGCCAGCAGCGAACCGGGACTACTGGATGAGCAGTTCTTC.